These T cell receptor beta chains were read from a single sample in a study of T cell repertoires in cytomegalovirus infection. TCRdb re-called the reads with MiXCR, one entry per CDR3 protein. The sample shows approximately 71,000 distinct CDR3 sequences, 20% to 25% of them seen only once. No cognate antigen is known for these TCRs. The source was CD8+ T cells from cultured PBMCs, collected from culture after CMV antigen stimulation. The receptors here all came from a human donor in good health (CMV status not recorded). Some clones in this sample may be carry-over from other donors' samples. Both conserved end residues are part of each CDR3. The order of the fields is CDR3 length, D gene, clone size, J gene, V gene, CDR3 protein, CDR3 DNA. The D gene is left open where the match is weak. Size tells how often a clone was seen (once, few, many) or the class of an expanded clone, and some rows leave it out.

len: 13; d_gene: .; abundance: .; j_gene: TRBJ2-2; v_gene: TRBV4-1; CDR3aa: CASSQPYTGELFF; CDR3nt: TGCGCCAGCAGCCAACCGTATACCGGGGAGCTGTTTTTT
len: 18; d_gene: TRBD1; abundance: few; j_gene: TRBJ2-1; v_gene: TRBV14; CDR3aa: CASSHPPGQGSSYNEQFF; CDR3nt: TGTGCCAGCAGCCATCCGCCGGGACAGGGTAGCTCCTACAATGAGCAGTTCTTC
len: 16; d_gene: TRBD2; abundance: .; j_gene: TRBJ2-3; v_gene: TRBV7-6; CDR3aa: CASSHTSGGVTDTQYF; CDR3nt: TGTGCCAGCAGCCATACTAGCGGGGGAGTCACAGATACGCAGTATTTT
len: 15; d_gene: .; abundance: many; j_gene: TRBJ2-2; v_gene: TRBV7-8; CDR3aa: CASSLLPTSTGELFF; CDR3nt: TGTGCCAGCAGCTTACTGCCTACTTCGACCGGGGAGCTGTTTTTT
len: 12; d_gene: TRBD1; abundance: .; j_gene: TRBJ2-5; v_gene: TRBV12-3/TRBV12-4; CDR3aa: CASTRGPETQYF; CDR3nt: TGTGCCAGCACTAGGGGGCCAGAGACCCAGTACTTC
len: 16; d_gene: .; abundance: .; j_gene: TRBJ1-4; v_gene: TRBV6-1; CDR3aa: CASSEEGGQLNEKLFF; CDR3nt: TGTGCCAGCAGTGAAGAGGGGGGGCAATTGAATGAAAAACTGTTTTTT
len: 13; d_gene: .; abundance: few; j_gene: TRBJ2-7; v_gene: TRBV6-5; CDR3aa: CASSYSGSYEQYF; CDR3nt: TGTGCCAGCAGTTACTCTGGATCCTACGAGCAGTACTTC
len: 14; d_gene: .; abundance: .; j_gene: TRBJ2-5; v_gene: TRBV7-9; CDR3aa: CASSLDFGRGTQYF; CDR3nt: TGTGCCAGCAGCTTAGATTTCGGCCGGGGGACCCAGTACTTC
len: 15; d_gene: .; abundance: .; j_gene: TRBJ2-2; v_gene: TRBV4-3; CDR3aa: CSSSQGSLLTGELFF; CDR3nt: TGCTCCAGCAGCCAAGGCTCACTACTCACCGGGGAGCTGTTTTTT
len: 13; d_gene: .; abundance: .; j_gene: TRBJ1-2; v_gene: TRBV28; CDR3aa: CASQGAQRYGYTF; CDR3nt: TGTGCCAGCCAAGGCGCACAACGCTATGGCTACACCTTC